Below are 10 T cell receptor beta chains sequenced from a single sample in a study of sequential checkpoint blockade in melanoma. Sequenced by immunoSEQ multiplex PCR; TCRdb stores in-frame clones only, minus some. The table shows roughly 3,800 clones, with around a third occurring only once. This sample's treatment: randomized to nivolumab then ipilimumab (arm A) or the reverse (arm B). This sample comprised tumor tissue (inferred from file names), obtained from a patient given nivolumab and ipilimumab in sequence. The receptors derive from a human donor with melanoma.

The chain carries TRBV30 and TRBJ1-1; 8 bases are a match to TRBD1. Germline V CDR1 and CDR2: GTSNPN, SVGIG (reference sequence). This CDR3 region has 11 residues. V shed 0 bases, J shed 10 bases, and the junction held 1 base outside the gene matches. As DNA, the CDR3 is TGTGCCTGGAGTGTACAGGGGGGAGCTTTCTTT. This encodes CAWSVQGGAFF.

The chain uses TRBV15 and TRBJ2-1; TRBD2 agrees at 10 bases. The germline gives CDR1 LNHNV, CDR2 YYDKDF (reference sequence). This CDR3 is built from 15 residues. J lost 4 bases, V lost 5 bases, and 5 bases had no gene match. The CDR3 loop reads CATSLRTSGYNEQFF. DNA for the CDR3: TGTGCCACCAGCCTCCGGACTAGCGGATACAATGAGCAGTTCTTC. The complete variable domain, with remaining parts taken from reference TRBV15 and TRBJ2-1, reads DAMVIQNPRYQVTQFGKPVTLSCSQTLNHNVMYWYQQKSSQAPKLLFHYYDKDFNNEADTPDNFQSRRPNTSFCFLDIRSPGLGDTAMYLCATSLRTSGYNEQFFGPGTRLTVL.

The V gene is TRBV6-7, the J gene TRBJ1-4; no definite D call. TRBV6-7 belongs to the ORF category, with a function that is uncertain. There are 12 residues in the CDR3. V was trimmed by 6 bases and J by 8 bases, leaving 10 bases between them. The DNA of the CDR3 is TGTGCCAGCAGCCTAGCACGGGAAAAACTGTTTTTT. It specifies CASSLAREKLFF.

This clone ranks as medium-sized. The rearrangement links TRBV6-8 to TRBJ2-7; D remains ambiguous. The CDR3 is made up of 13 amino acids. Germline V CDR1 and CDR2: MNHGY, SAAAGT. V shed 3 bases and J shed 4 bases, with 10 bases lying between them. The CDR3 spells CASSYGHLYEQYV. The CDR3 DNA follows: TGTGCCAGCAGTTATGGGCACTTATACGAGCAGTACGTC.

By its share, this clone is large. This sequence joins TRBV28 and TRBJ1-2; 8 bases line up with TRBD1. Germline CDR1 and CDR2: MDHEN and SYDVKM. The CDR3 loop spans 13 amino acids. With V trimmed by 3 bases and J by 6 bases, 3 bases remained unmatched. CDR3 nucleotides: TGTGCCAGCAGTTTCGGACAGGGAAATGGCTACACCTTC. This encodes CASSFGQGNGYTF.

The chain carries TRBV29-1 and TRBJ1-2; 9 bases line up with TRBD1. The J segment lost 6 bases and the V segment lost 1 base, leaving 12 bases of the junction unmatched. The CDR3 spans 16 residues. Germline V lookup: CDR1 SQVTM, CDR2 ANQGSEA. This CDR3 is CSVEGTGAVYLDGYTF. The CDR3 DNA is TGCAGCGTTGAAGGGACAGGGGCCGTCTACTTGGATGGCTACACCTTC.

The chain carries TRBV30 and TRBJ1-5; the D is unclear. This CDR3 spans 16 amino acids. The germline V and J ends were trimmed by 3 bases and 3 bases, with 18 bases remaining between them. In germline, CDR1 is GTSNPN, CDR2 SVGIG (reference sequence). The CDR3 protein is CAWSPSLGNDNQPQHF. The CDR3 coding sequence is TGTGCCTGGAGCCCCTCGCTAGGGAATGACAATCAGCCCCAGCATTTT.

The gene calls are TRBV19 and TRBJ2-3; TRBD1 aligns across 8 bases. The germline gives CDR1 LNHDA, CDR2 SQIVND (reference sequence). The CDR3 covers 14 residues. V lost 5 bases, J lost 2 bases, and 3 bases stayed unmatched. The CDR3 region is CASSPGGTTDTQYF. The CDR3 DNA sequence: TGTGCCAGTAGTCCAGGGGGCACCACAGATACGCAGTATTTT.

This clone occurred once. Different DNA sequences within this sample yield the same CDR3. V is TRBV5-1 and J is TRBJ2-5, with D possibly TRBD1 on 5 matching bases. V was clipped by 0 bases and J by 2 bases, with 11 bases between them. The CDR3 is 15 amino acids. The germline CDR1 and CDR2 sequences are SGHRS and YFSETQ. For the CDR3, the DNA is TGCGCCAGCAGCTTGGGGGGCGGACGGCAAGAGACCCAGTACTTC. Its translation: CASSLGGGRQETQYF.

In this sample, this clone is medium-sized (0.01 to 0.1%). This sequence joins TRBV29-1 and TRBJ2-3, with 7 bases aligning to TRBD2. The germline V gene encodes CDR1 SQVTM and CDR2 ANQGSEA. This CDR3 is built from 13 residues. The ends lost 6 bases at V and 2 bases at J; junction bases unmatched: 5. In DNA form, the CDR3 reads TGCAGCGTAAGCAGCGGGAACACAGATACGCAGTATTTT. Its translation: CSVSSGNTDTQYF.